This T cell receptor (beta chain) derives from a study of OX40 agonist ivuxolimab in advanced cancers. Unmatched junction bases numbered 7, after V lost 3 bases and J lost 4 bases. There are 17 residues in the CDR3. Germline V CDR1 and CDR2: LNHDA, SQIVND (reference sequence). Regarding the study as a whole: Patients with a partial response at 0.1-3.0 mg/kg had among the lowest clonal expansion.

The data were produced by immunoSEQ multiplex PCR, yet TCRdb's version contains in-frame clones alone and is incomplete. Of tens of thousands of clones listed, approximately 89% are singletons. Details on this clone: The target antigen is unknown.

The chain carries TRBV19 and TRBJ2-6; 9 bases are a match to TRBD1. This clonotype was obtained from an adult with an advanced solid tumor such as melanoma, head and neck, liver or kidney cancer. The sample here was CD4+ or CD8+ T cells sorted from blood, taken in a trial of the OX40 agonist ivuxolimab. This chain's CDR3 is CASSISGQGTGANVLTF. In nucleotides, the CDR3 is TGTGCCAGTAGTATCTCGGGACAGGGAACCGGGGCCAACGTCCTGACTTTC.